A single sample gave rise to the 30 T cell receptor beta chains below, sequenced in a study of cytomegalovirus exposure and HLA in healthy donors. The study ran its PCR with 60 Vbeta and 13 Jbeta primers. The data were produced by immunoSEQ multiplex PCR, yet TCRdb's version contains in-frame clones alone and is incomplete. The sample includes 150,000 to 200,000 clones, around 76% seen only once; the top ten take just over 2%. Sequencing used PBMCs. These receptors all come from a woman under 40 in good health and CMV-seropositive.

This chain uses TRBV28 with TRBJ1-1, with 7 positions matching TRBD1. The junction had 8 bases not matched to a gene; V was cut back by 6 bases and J by 4 bases. Germline CDR1 reads MDHEN; CDR2 reads SYDVKM. This CDR3 spans 14 amino acids. In nucleotides, the CDR3 is TGTGCCAGCAGCTGGTCCCAGGGGGGCACTGAAGCTTTCTTT. Amino acid sequence: CASSWSQGGTEAFF.

The chain is built from TRBV6-1 and TRBJ2-6; 7 bases match TRBD1. V gave up 3 bases and J gave up 2 bases; unmatched junction bases: 7. In germline, CDR1 is MNHNS, CDR2 SASEGT. The CDR3 has 17 residues. The CDR3 bases are TGTGCCAGCAGTGACAGGGGGTTTACTACTGGGGCCAACGTCCTGACTTTC. This translates into CASSDRGFTTGANVLTF.

The CDR3 bases are TGCGCCAGCAGCCAAACAGGGGCCAGTAGCACAGATACGCAGTATTTT. Protein product: CASSQTGASSTDTQYF. The chain joins TRBV4-3 to TRBJ2-3, with 7 bases that match TRBD1. Germline CDR1 and CDR2: LGHNA and YSLEER. V trimming: 2 bases; J trimming: 0 bases; junction bases outside the gene matches: 5. The CDR3 has 16 residues.

The J gene is TRBJ1-3, the V gene TRBV29-1; 8 nucleotides line up with TRBD1. The junction had 5 bases not matched to a gene; V was cut back by 6 bases and J by 4 bases. Germline CDR1 SQVTM, CDR2 ANQGSEA. The CDR3 is 13 amino acids. CDR3 protein: CSVTRDRGNTIYF. The CDR3 bases are TGCAGCGTAACCCGGGACAGGGGAAACACCATATATTTT.

This clone was seen just once. This chain connects TRBV28 to TRBJ1-4, with 7 bases aligning to TRBD1. Germline lookup yields CDR1 MDHEN and CDR2 SYDVKM. This CDR3 has 15 residues. Trimming removed 6 bases from V and 7 bases from J; junction bases left unmatched: 11. The CDR3, as DNA: TGTGCCAGCAGCCCTTTCCAGACAGGGAGTGAAAAACTGTTTTTT. It codes for CASSPFQTGSEKLFF.

The chain combines TRBV11-3 with TRBJ2-7, with D tentatively TRBD2 (5 bases). V was cut by 7 bases and J by 2 bases, with 12 bases left in between. CDR3 length equals 13 residues. Germline CDR1 SGHNT, CDR2 YENEEA. The CDR3 protein is CASTYGLTYEQYF. CDR3 nucleotide sequence: TGTGCCAGCACCTATGGACTCACCTACGAGCAGTACTTC. The full variable domain, rest sourced from reference TRBV11-3 and TRBJ2-7, is EAGVVQSPRYKIIEKKQPVAFWCNPISGHNTLYWYLQNLGQGPELLIRYENEEAVDDSQLPKDRFSAERLKGVDSTLKIQPAELGDSAVYLCASTYGLTYEQYFGPGTRLTVT.

The chain carries TRBV7-2 and TRBJ2-1, with 7 positions matching TRBD1. V shed 4 bases, J shed 4 bases, and the junction held 7 bases outside the gene matches. The CDR3 loop spans 15 amino acids. The germline gives CDR1 SGHTA, CDR2 FQGNSA. This chain's CDR3 is CASSSTGDGYNEQFF. In DNA form, the CDR3 reads TGTGCCAGCAGCTCAACAGGGGACGGGTACAATGAGCAGTTCTTC. Full variable domain (rest looked up from reference TRBV7-2 and TRBJ2-1): GAGVSQSPSNKVTEKGKDVELRCDPISGHTALYWYRQSLGQGLEFLIYFQGNSAPDKSGLPSDRFSAERTGGSVSTLTIQRTQQEDSAVYLCASSSTGDGYNEQFFGPGTRLTVL.

The genes are TRBV19 and TRBJ1-2; TRBD1 is a possible D gene (5 bases). Germline loops: CDR1 LNHDA, CDR2 SQIVND (reference sequence). There are 15 residues in the CDR3. V gave up 3 bases and J gave up 7 bases, with 18 bases separating them. The CDR3 region is CASSMTGGLPAGYTF. CDR3 coding DNA: TGTGCCAGTAGTATGACGGGGGGTCTTCCTGCTGGCTACACCTTC.

This chain links TRBV29-1 with TRBJ2-7, with 11 nucleotides matching TRBD2. This CDR3 has 13 amino acids. V was clipped by 6 bases and J by 6 bases; unmatched bases: 7. The germline gives CDR1 SQVTM, CDR2 ANQGSEA. CDR3 in DNA: TGCAGCGTCACTAGCGGGGGCGAAGGCGAGCAGTACTTC. Its protein is CSVTSGGEGEQYF.

This rearrangement joins TRBV6-5 to TRBJ2-1, with TRBD2 as a possible D gene (6 bases). Trimming pared 2 bases from V and 0 bases from J, leaving 11 bases between. The length of the CDR3 is 16 residues. CDR1 MNHEY and CDR2 SVGAGI come from the germline V gene. The CDR3 DNA is TGTGCCAGCAGTTACGGGACTTCCTCCTCCTACAATGAGCAGTTCTTC. It yields the protein CASSYGTSSSYNEQFF.

This clone was recorded once. The chain links TRBV19 to TRBJ2-6; possible D gene TRBD1, 5 bases. The CDR3 consists of 16 residues. Germline values: CDR1 LNHDA, CDR2 SQIVND (reference sequence). V lost 5 bases, J lost 1 base, and 12 bases lay in between. CDR3 sequence reads: CASSPTGASGANVLTF. The CDR3 coding sequence is TGTGCCAGTAGTCCTACAGGCGCGTCTGGGGCCAACGTCCTGACTTTC.

The chain couples TRBV2 to TRBJ1-1; the match to TRBD1 covers 9 bases. Germline V gene sequence: CDR1 SNHLY, CDR2 FYNNEI. The ends lost 11 bases at V and 3 bases at J; junction bases unmatched: 7. CDR3 length: 13 amino acids. The DNA of the CDR3 is TGTGCCGGACAGGGGTATGGACACACTGAAGCTTTCTTT. Residues: CAGQGYGHTEAFF.

CDR3 in amino acids: CASSSRDSPISNQPQHF. CDR3 DNA: TGTGCCAGCAGCTCCCGGGACAGCCCGATAAGCAATCAGCCCCAGCATTTT. The chain couples TRBV28 to TRBJ1-5; TRBD1 matches 7 bases. J was trimmed by 1 base and V by 6 bases; bases with no gene match: 12. Per the germline V gene, CDR1 is MDHEN and CDR2 is SYDVKM. The CDR3 is made up of 17 amino acids.

In DNA, the CDR3 is TGTGCCAGCAGTGACCGACTAGCTGGGGCCAACGTCCTGACTTTC. The encoded protein is CASSDRLAGANVLTF. The chain joins TRBV6-4 to TRBJ2-6; D possibly corresponds to TRBD2 (6 bases). Germline CDR1 and CDR2: MRHNA and SNTAGT. CDR3 length equals 15 residues. The ends were cut back, 2 bases at V and 2 bases at J, with 7 bases in the middle.

This clone has only a few counts. This chain uses TRBV5-5 with TRBJ2-2, with D possibly being TRBD1 (5 bases). The CDR3 runs 15 residues. Germline assignment: CDR1 SGHKS and CDR2 YYEKEE (reference sequence). Trimming cost V 0 bases and J 0 bases, with 6 bases left between them. In DNA, the CDR3 is TGTGCCAGCAGCTTGGTAGGGGCGAACACCGGGGAGCTGTTTTTT. Translated: CASSLVGANTGELFF.

There are a few counts of this clone. The rearrangement links TRBV14 to TRBJ2-7; 8 bases are a match to TRBD2. The V gene's germline CDR1 is SGHDN and CDR2 FVKESK. This CDR3 contains 15 residues. After removal of 4 bases from V and 2 bases from J, the junction contained 7 bases not matched to a gene. The CDR3, as DNA: TGTGCCAGCAGCCGCAAACTAGCGGTGGCCTACGAGCAGTACTTC. It encodes CASSRKLAVAYEQYF.

The chain has TRBV5-1 and TRBJ1-6; the match to TRBD1 covers 8 bases. The CDR3 loop spans 14 amino acids. Germline lookup yields CDR1 SGHRS and CDR2 YFSETQ. V shed 4 bases, J shed 9 bases, and the junction held 6 bases outside the gene matches. The CDR3 nucleotides read TGCGCCAGCAGCCTGGACAGGGAGACTTCACCCCTCCACTTT. It translates to CASSLDRETSPLHF.

This rearrangement joins TRBV7-9 to TRBJ1-1; TRBD1 is a possible D gene (5 bases). This CDR3 region has 15 residues. Between the trimmed V and J ends, which lost 1 base and 0 bases, there was a span of 9 bases. CDR1 SEHNR and CDR2 FQNEAQ come from the germline V gene (reference sequence). CDR3 DNA: TGTGCCAGCAGCTTAGGGACAAACATGAACACTGAAGCTTTCTTT. This sequence encodes CASSLGTNMNTEAFF.

A few counts support this clone. The chain uses TRBV5-5 and TRBJ2-7; weak D call: TRBD1 (5 bases). Germline V lookup: CDR1 SGHKS, CDR2 YYEKEE (reference sequence). Trimming shortened V by 3 bases and J by 6 bases, and 13 bases separated the two germline ends. This CDR3 comprises 13 residues. CDR3 DNA: TGTGCCAGCAGCTATGGACAAGGCTCCGAGCAGTACTTC. As protein: CASSYGQGSEQYF.

This clone has a single count. The CDR3 here is CASSATENTEAFF. The CDR3 bases are TGCGCCAGCAGTGCTACAGAGAACACTGAAGCTTTCTTT. The chain carries TRBV10-2 and TRBJ1-1; no clear D. Trimming cost V 4 bases and J 1 base, with 7 bases left between them. There are 13 residues in the CDR3. Germline V gene lookup returns CDR1 WSHSY and CDR2 SAAADI.

The gene calls are TRBV4-3 and TRBJ2-2; D may be TRBD2 (6 bases). With 3 bases removed from V and 5 bases from J, the gap between germline ends came to 10 bases. CDR1 and CDR2 from the germline V gene are LGHNA and YSLEER. The CDR3 has 14 residues. Written as DNA, the CDR3 is TGCGCCAGCAGCCAGAAAGGAGGGACCGGGGAGCTGTTTTTT. The encoded protein is CASSQKGGTGELFF.

This clone was counted a single time. The CDR3 reads CASQGHLYEQYF. The CDR3 bases are TGTGCCAGCCAGGGACATCTCTACGAGCAGTACTTC. The chain couples TRBV6-1 to TRBJ2-7; a possible D gene is TRBD1 (6 bases). Deletions cut 8 bases from V and 3 bases from J, with 11 bases between. The CDR3 is 12 residues long. CDR1 is MNHNS and CDR2 is SASEGT in the germline V gene.

CDR3 residues: CASSAAQGAFSGNTIYF. DNA for the CDR3: TGTGCCAGCAGCGCCGCACAGGGTGCTTTCTCTGGAAACACCATATATTTT. The chain is built from TRBV5-4 and TRBJ1-3, with D maybe TRBD1 (6 bases). Germline assignment: CDR1 SGHNT and CDR2 YYREEE (reference sequence). V shed 4 bases and J shed 0 bases, with 17 bases lying between them. CDR3 length: 17 residues. The variable domain in full, completed from reference TRBV5-4 and TRBJ1-3, reads ETGVTQSPTHLIKTRGQQVTLRCSSQSGHNTVSWYQQALGQGPQFIFQYYREEENGRGNFPPRFSGLQFPNYSSELNVNALELDDSALYLCASSAAQGAFSGNTIYFGEGSWLTVV.

The CDR3 nucleotides read TGTGCCAGCAGCTCCACAGGGGGCCTAGAAAAACTGTTTTTT. This sequence encodes CASSSTGGLEKLFF. The chain is built from TRBV7-2 and TRBJ1-4; 9 positions agree with TRBD1. The J segment lost 8 bases and the V segment lost 4 bases, leaving 5 bases of the junction unmatched. This CDR3 spans 14 amino acids. In germline, CDR1 is SGHTA, CDR2 FQGNSA.

The genes are TRBV2 and TRBJ2-1; D is perhaps TRBD2 (5 bases). Deletions cut 7 bases from V and 4 bases from J, with 11 bases between. Germline lookup yields CDR1 SNHLY and CDR2 FYNNEI. The CDR3 loop spans 13 amino acids. The CDR3 DNA follows: TGTGCCAGCACCCCCTCGGGGTACAATGAGCAGTTCTTC. Protein sequence: CASTPSGYNEQFF.

This rearrangement joins TRBV18 to TRBJ1-1, with D perhaps TRBD1 (6 bases). This CDR3 contains 16 residues. The V gene lost 0 bases and the J gene lost 3 bases, with 14 bases spanning the gap. Germline V gene lookup returns CDR1 KGHSH and CDR2 LQKENI. The CDR3 spells CASSPPDQGTYTEAFF. CDR3 coding DNA: TGTGCCAGCTCACCACCTGACCAGGGGACCTACACTGAAGCTTTCTTT. Filled out from reference TRBV18 and TRBJ1-1, the complete variable domain reads NAGVMQNPRHLVRRRGQEARLRCSPMKGHSHVYWYRQLPEEGLKFMVYLQKENIIDESGMPKERFSAEFPKEGPSILRIQQVVRGDSAAYFCASSPPDQGTYTEAFFGQGTRLTVV.

In its sample, this clone was seen once. CDR3 DNA: TGTGCCAGCAGTTACTCTGGGGGGACCCTCTCCTACGAGCAGTACTTC. The encoded protein is CASSYSGGTLSYEQYF. V usage is TRBV6-5 and J usage is TRBJ2-7; tentative D call: TRBD2 (6 bases). Germline assignment: CDR1 MNHEY and CDR2 SVGAGI. The germline V and J ends were trimmed by 0 bases and 0 bases, with 12 bases remaining between them. CDR3 size: 16 residues.

The chain combines TRBV9 with TRBJ2-1; 14 nucleotides line up with TRBD2. Germline values: CDR1 SGDLS, CDR2 YYNGEE. V shed 4 bases, J shed 8 bases, and the junction held 5 bases outside the gene matches. The CDR3 loop spans 15 amino acids. The CDR3 DNA reads TGTGCCAGCAGCAGACTAGCGGGAGGGAGCCATGAGCAGTTCTTC. As protein: CASSRLAGGSHEQFF.

The chain links TRBV9 to TRBJ2-7; tentative D call: TRBD2 (5 bases). Trimming cost V 0 bases and J 7 bases, with 11 bases left between them. Germline CDR1 reads SGDLS; CDR2 reads YYNGEE. This CDR3 is built from 13 residues. The chain's CDR3 is CASSVDSGEEQYF. The CDR3, as DNA: TGTGCCAGCAGCGTAGACTCCGGGGAGGAGCAGTACTTC.

The V gene is TRBV21-1, the J gene TRBJ2-5; the table gives TRBD1 as D, unverified against the DNA. TRBV21-1 is assigned pseudogene status. This CDR3 comprises 14 residues. DNA for the CDR3: TGTGCCAGCAGCAATGCCAGAAAACAAGAGACCCAGTACTTC. Translating it yields CASSNARKQETQYF.